This T cell receptor (beta chain) was captured by sequencing in a study of blood T cell repertoires in COVID-19. In the study overall: PBMCs, B-cell-depleted T cells, or T cells provided the cDNA or gDNA that made up the material.

Deletions cut 4 bases from V and 0 bases from J, with 4 bases between. In germline, CDR1 is MNHEY, CDR2 SMNVEV (reference sequence). The CDR3 is 12 amino acids. This clone was recorded a few times. Other DNA sequences in the same sample also yield this CDR3. The protocol was immunoSEQ multiplex PCR, while the TCRdb copy is restricted to in-frame clones and leaves out a portion. The sample holds approximately 140,000 clones, roughly 85% seen once. This receptor was identified in a man in his 70s with acute or convalescent COVID-19. The sequenced material came from peripheral blood. The chain is built from TRBV27 and TRBJ2-7; D gene unclear. The CDR3 DNA sequence: TGTGCCAGCAGTTCGGGCTCCTACGAGCAGTACTTC. Its protein is CASSSGSYEQYF.